These T cell receptor beta chains were read from a single sample in a study of identical twins. TCRdb itself ran the 5' RACE reads through MiXCR, one entry per CDR3 protein. The table lists more than 1.5 million distinct CDR3 sequences, under 35% of them singletons. What was sequenced was cord blood. The receptors were gathered from a newborn girl in good health. The CDR3 runs from the conserved cysteine through the conserved F or W. The D gene is left open where the match is weak. Clone size appears in some rows only: once, few, many, or a class for an expanded clone.

TRBJ2-7 | TRBD2 | - | TRBV12-3/TRBV12-4 | TGTGCCAGCAGTTGCCATCTAGCGGGGGGAAGCTCCTACGAGCAGTACTTC | CASSCHLAGGSSYEQYF
TRBJ2-4 | - | few | TRBV27 | TGTGCCAGCGGACGGACAGAGAGGGTCTTAGCCAAAAACATTCAGTACTTC | CASGRTERVLAKNIQYF
TRBJ2-7 | TRBD2 | few | TRBV4-2 | TGTGCCAGCAGCCAAGTAACGGGGGGGGCGGCCTACGAGCAGTACTTC | CASSQVTGGAAYEQYF
TRBJ2-7 | - | few | TRBV4-2 | TGTGCCAGCAGCCAACCTTCGGGCGCGCCCCTCTACGAGCAGTACTTC | CASSQPSGAPLYEQYF
TRBJ1-3 | - | once | TRBV13 | TGTGCCAGCAGCTCGAGGCGCGGGGGCGCTCCCGGAAACACCATATATTTT | CASSSRRGGAPGNTIYF
TRBJ2-7 | TRBD2 | many | TRBV5-1 | TGCGCCAGCAGCTTGGGGACTAGCGGGGCCTACGAGCAGTACTTC | CASSLGTSGAYEQYF
TRBJ2-1 | - | - | TRBV2 | TGTGCCAGCAGTGAAGCGCTTCAGAATGAGCAGTTCTTC | CASSEALQNEQFF
TRBJ1-2 | TRBD1 | - | TRBV10-3 | TGTGCCATCAGTGAGTTTTGGACAGGGCTCTATGGCTACACCTTC | CAISEFWTGLYGYTF
TRBJ1-2 | - | - | TRBV2 | TGTGACAGCAGTCAGGGGAGACCGCCTTCTAACTATGGCTACACCTTC | CDSSQGRPPSNYGYTF
TRBJ1-1 | - | many | TRBV20-1 | TGCAGCGCCAGGGGCTTGAACACTGAAGCTTTCTTT | CSARGLNTEAFF
TRBJ2-2 | TRBD1 | - | TRBV6-6 | TGTGCCAGCAGCAACGGGACAGGGGTCACCACCGGGGAGCTGTTTTTT | CASSNGTGVTTGELFF
TRBJ2-7 | - | - | TRBV6-1 | TGTGCCAGCAGTGAACCAGGACCTCCCTACGAGCAGTACTTC | CASSEPGPPYEQYF
TRBJ2-3 | TRBD2 | - | TRBV12-3/TRBV12-4 | TGTGCCAGCAGTTTATCCGCGACTAGCGGGAATAGAGATACGCGGTATTTT | CASSLSATSGNRDTRYF
TRBJ1-4 | - | few | TRBV28 | TGTGCCACCTACCGGGGGGCTTCACGGGGTGAAAAACTGTTTTTT | CATYRGASRGEKLFF
TRBJ2-5 | - | many | TRBV2 | TGTGCCAGCAGTGGGAGAGAGACCCAGTACTTC | CASSGRETQYF
TRBJ2-7 | TRBD2 | once | TRBV3-1 | TGTGCCAGCAGCCAAGAATCCCCTAGCGGGAGGGCCCCCAATGAGCAGTACTTC | CASSQESPSGRAPNEQYF
TRBJ1-2 | - | few | TRBV18 | TGTGCCAGCTCACCACGGGATGGGGCCGATGGCTACACCTTC | CASSPRDGADGYTF
TRBJ2-1 | - | - | TRBV5-1 | TGCGCCAGCACTGCGGGGAACTACAATGAGCAGTTCTTC | CASTAGNYNEQFF
TRBJ1-2 | - | few | TRBV20-1 | TGCAGTGCTAGAGCTTTGACAGGACTCTATGGCTACACCTTC | CSARALTGLYGYTF
TRBJ2-7 | - | many | TRBV2 | TGTGCCACAAAGGAACTAGCCCACGAGCAGTACTTC | CATKELAHEQYF
TRBJ2-2 | TRBD1 | - | TRBV20-1 | TGCAGTGCTAGGAAACCCAGGGGGCGGCACACCGGGGAGCTGTTTTTT | CSARKPRGRHTGELFF
TRBJ2-3 | TRBD2 | many | TRBV29-1 | TGCAGCGTTTTAGCGGGAGAGAATACGCAGTATTTT | CSVLAGENTQYF
TRBJ2-1 | - | few | TRBV6-6 | TGTGCCAGCAGTTACTCGGGCCCACGGGGGGAGCAGTTCTTC | CASSYSGPRGEQFF
TRBJ1-2 | - | - | TRBV10-3 | TGTGCCATCGGACAGACGGGTAACTATGGCTACACCTTC | CAIGQTGNYGYTF
TRBJ2-5 | TRBD2 | - | TRBV5-1 | TGCGCCAGCAGCTTGGGACTAGCGGAGAATGAGCAGTACTTC | CASSLGLAENEQYF
TRBJ2-2 | - | - | TRBV9 | TGTGCCAGCAGCGGGGGCTTCGGCGGGACCGGGGAGCTGTTTTTT | CASSGGFGGTGELFF
TRBJ2-3 | TRBD1 | - | TRBV27 | TGTGCCAGCAGTTCCTTTCTTGGGGACAGGGGAGCAGATACGCAGTATTTT | CASSSFLGDRGADTQYF
TRBJ1-5 | - | - | TRBV27 | TGTGCCAGCAGTTTATTTTTTGGGGGTAGCAATCAGCCCCAGCATTTT | CASSLFFGGSNQPQHF
TRBJ2-7 | TRBD1 | - | TRBV6-5 | TGTGCCAGCAGTTACTTTGGGCGGGACAGGGGTACCTACGAGCAGTACTTC | CASSYFGRDRGTYEQYF
TRBJ2-7 | - | many | TRBV9 | TGTGCCAGCAGCGTAGAGGTGAGACTCTTCTCCTACGAGCAGTACTTC | CASSVEVRLFSYEQYF
TRBJ2-3 | TRBD2 | - | TRBV4-2 | TGTGCCAGCAGCAAAGGGGCTAGCGGGAGAGCTGACGCAGATACGCAGTATTTT | CASSKGASGRADADTQYF
TRBJ1-4 | - | - | TRBV25-1 | TGTGCCAGCAGTGAAGCAGGGGTAGAAAAACTGTTTTTT | CASSEAGVEKLFF
TRBJ1-1 | - | few | TRBV5-1 | TGCGCCAGCAGCTTGGCCGTGGGGCTGAACACTGAAGCTTTCTTT | CASSLAVGLNTEAFF
TRBJ2-3 | - | - | TRBV20-1 | TGCAGTGCTAGAGATTCCCGATTGGGCACAGATACGCAGTATTTT | CSARDSRLGTDTQYF
TRBJ1-4 | TRBD1 | few | TRBV29-1 | TGCAGCGCGGGACAGAGGGGAGAAAAACTGTTTTTT | CSAGQRGEKLFF
TRBJ2-6 | - | few | TRBV9 | TGTGCCAGCAGCGTAGTAGGGGTTAGCGGTTTTCTCTCTGGGGCCAACGTCCTGACTTTC | CASSVVGVSGFLSGANVLTF
TRBJ2-1 | TRBD2 | - | TRBV20-1 | TGCAGTGCCAACCCTTATAGCACTAGCGGGAGCTCCTACAATGAGCAGTTCTTC | CSANPYSTSGSSYNEQFF
TRBJ2-2 | - | few | TRBV5-1 | TGCGCCAGCAGCTTGTCAGAGGCGAACACCGGGGAGCTGTTTTTT | CASSLSEANTGELFF
TRBJ2-7 | TRBD2 | few | TRBV28 | TGTGCCAGCAGTTTAGGCGGGACTAGCGGGACCGAGCAGTACTTC | CASSLGGTSGTEQYF
TRBJ1-1 | - | - | TRBV27 | TGTGCAAGCACCCCAAGCCCTACAGGGATCGCCGGAGCTTTCTTT | CASTPSPTGIAGAFF
TRBJ2-4 | TRBD1 | few | TRBV7-2 | TGTGCCAGCAGCTTAGGGGACAGGGGGAGGACCAAAAACATTCAGTACTTC | CASSLGDRGRTKNIQYF
TRBJ2-4 | - | - | TRBV12-3/TRBV12-4 | TGTGCCAGCAGTTTAAACCAACGTGGGGAGCAGTACTTC | CASSLNQRGEQYF